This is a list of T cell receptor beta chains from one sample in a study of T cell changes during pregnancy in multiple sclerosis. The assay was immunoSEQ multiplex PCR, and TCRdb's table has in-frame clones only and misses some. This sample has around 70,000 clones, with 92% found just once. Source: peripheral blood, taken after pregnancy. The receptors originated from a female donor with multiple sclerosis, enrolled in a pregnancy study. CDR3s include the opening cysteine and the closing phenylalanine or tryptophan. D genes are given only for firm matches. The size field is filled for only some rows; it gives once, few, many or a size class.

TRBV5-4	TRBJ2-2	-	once	CASSLAQTGELFF	TGTGCCAGCAGCTTGGCTCAGACCGGGGAGCTGTTTTTT
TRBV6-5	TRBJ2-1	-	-	CASSPLGRESNEQFF	TGTGCCAGCAGTCCCCTGGGCCGGGAGTCCAATGAGCAGTTCTTC
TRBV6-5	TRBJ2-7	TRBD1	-	CASRTGGVEQYF	TGTGCCAGCAGAACAGGGGGCGTCGAGCAGTACTTC
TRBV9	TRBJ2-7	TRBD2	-	CASSLAGTSGIGEQYF	TGTGCCAGCAGCCTCGCCGGGACTAGTGGGATCGGCGAGCAGTACTTC
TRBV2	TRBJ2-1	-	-	CASSEALGGYNEQFF	TGTGCCAGCAGTGAAGCGCTAGGAGGCTACAATGAGCAGTTCTTC
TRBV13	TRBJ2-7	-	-	CASSPGHRGVYEQYF	TGTGCCAGCAGTCCGGGGCACCGCGGGGTCTACGAGCAGTACTTC
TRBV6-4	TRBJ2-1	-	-	CASFGLPSEQFF	TGTGCCAGTTTCGGACTGCCATCGGAGCAGTTCTTC
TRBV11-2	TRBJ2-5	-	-	CASSLTVETQYF	TGTGCCAGCAGCTTAACAGTAGAGACCCAGTACTTC
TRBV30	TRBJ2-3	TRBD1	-	CAWNRGVTDTQYF	TGTGCCTGGAACAGGGGGGTCACAGATACGCAGTATTTT
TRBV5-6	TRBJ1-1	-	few	CASSFTQGWTEAFF	TGTGCCAGCAGCTTCACGCAGGGATGGACTGAAGCTTTCTTT
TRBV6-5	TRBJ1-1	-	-	CASSRLGERNTEAFF	TGTGCCAGCAGTAGACTAGGTGAGAGGAACACTGAAGCTTTCTTT
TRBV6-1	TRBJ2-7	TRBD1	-	CASNSGDRGGHEQYF	TGTGCCAGCAATTCGGGGGACAGGGGAGGCCACGAGCAGTACTTC
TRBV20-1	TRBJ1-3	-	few	CSARTGNTIYF	TGCAGTGCTAGGACGGGGAACACCATATATTTT
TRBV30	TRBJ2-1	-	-	CAWSVGRTKDEQFF	TGTGCCTGGAGTGTCGGTCGGACAAAGGATGAGCAGTTCTTC
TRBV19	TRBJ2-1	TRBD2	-	CASSIRLAGAPYNEQFF	TGTGCCAGTAGTATCAGGCTAGCGGGAGCACCGTACAATGAGCAGTTCTTC
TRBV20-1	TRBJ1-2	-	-	CSARYTGGYTF	TGCAGTGCTAGGTACACAGGGGGCTACACCTTC
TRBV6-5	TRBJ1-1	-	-	CASSYSGGMNTEAFF	TGTGCCAGCAGTTACTCGGGGGGGATGAACACTGAAGCTTTCTTT
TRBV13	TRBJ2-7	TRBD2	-	CASSSAGGPSYEQYF	TGTGCCAGCAGCTCCGCGGGAGGACCCTCCTACGAGCAGTACTTC
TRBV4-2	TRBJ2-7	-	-	CASSQELTSSYEQYF	TGTGCCAGCAGCCAAGAACTAACAAGCTCCTACGAGCAGTACTTC
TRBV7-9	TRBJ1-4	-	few	CAGLTLTEAGEKLFF	TGTGCCGGCCTAACTTTGACGGAGGCGGGCGAAAAACTGTTTTTT
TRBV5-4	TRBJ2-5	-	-	CASSQGQEGEETQYF	TGTGCCAGCAGTCAAGGACAGGAGGGCGAAGAGACCCAGTACTTC
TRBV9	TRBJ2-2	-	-	CASTVGPRAGDGELFF	TGTGCCAGCACCGTAGGCCCGCGGGCTGGCGACGGGGAGCTGTTTTTT
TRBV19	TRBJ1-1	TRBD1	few	CASSNTGGTEAFF	TGTGCCAGTAGTAATACAGGGGGCACTGAAGCTTTCTTT
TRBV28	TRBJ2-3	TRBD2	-	CASSPRRERGNTQYF	TGTGCCAGCAGCCCCCGGCGGGAGAGAGGAAATACGCAGTATTTT
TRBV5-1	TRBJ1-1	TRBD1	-	CASSLRTGKGSEAFF	TGCGCCAGCAGCTTGAGGACAGGGAAAGGATCTGAAGCTTTCTTT
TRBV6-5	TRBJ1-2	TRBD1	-	CASSYVQGANYGYTF	TGTGCCAGCAGTTACGTTCAGGGGGCTAACTATGGCTACACCTTC
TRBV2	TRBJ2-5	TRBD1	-	CASQQDRVKRETQYF	TGTGCCAGCCAACAAGACAGGGTGAAAAGAGAGACCCAGTACTTC
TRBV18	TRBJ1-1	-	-	CASSWTLNTEAFF	TGTGCCAGCTCTTGGACACTGAACACTGAAGCTTTCTTT
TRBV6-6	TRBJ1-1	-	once	CASSYSGVNTEAFF	TGTGCCAGCAGTTACTCAGGGGTTAACACTGAAGCTTTCTTT
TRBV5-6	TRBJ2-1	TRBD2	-	CASSLAGLAGDEQFF	TGTGCCAGCAGCTTGGCCGGACTAGCGGGCGATGAGCAGTTCTTC
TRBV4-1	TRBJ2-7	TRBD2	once	CASSQLAGSYEQYF	TGCGCCAGCAGCCAACTAGCGGGGTCCTACGAGCAGTACTTC
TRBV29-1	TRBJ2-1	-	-	CSVGGGRTYNEQFF	TGCAGCGTTGGAGGAGGGAGGACCTACAATGAGCAGTTCTTC
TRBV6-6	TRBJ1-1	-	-	CASSYKAGSDTEAFF	TGTGCCAGCAGTTACAAGGCAGGCTCGGACACTGAAGCTTTCTTT
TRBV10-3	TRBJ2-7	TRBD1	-	CAISADREQYF	TGTGCCATCAGTGCGGACAGGGAGCAGTACTTC
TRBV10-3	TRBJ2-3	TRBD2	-	CAISAPGLAVGTDTQYF	TGTGCCATCAGCGCCCCGGGACTAGCTGTAGGGACAGATACGCAGTATTTT
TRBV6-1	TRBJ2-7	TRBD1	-	CASRSGQGDEQYF	TGTGCCAGCAGATCGGGACAGGGGGACGAGCAGTACTTC
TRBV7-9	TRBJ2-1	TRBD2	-	CASSSRDWGGDEQFF	TGTGCCAGCAGCTCCAGGGACTGGGGGGGGGATGAGCAGTTCTTC
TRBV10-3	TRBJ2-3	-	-	CAISGQTSTDTQYF	TGTGCCATCAGCGGACAGACTAGCACAGATACGCAGTATTTT
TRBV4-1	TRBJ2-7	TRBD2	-	CASSQDHRLAGVGYEQYF	TGCGCCAGCAGCCAAGATCATCGGTTAGCGGGAGTGGGGTACGAGCAGTACTTC
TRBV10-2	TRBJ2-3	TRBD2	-	CASRMMASGYTSTDTQYF	TGCGCCAGCAGGATGATGGCTAGCGGCTACACTAGCACAGATACGCAGTATTTT
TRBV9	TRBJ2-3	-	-	CASSVGTTGGSTDTQYF	TGTGCCAGCAGCGTCGGAACAACGGGCGGGAGCACAGATACGCAGTATTTT
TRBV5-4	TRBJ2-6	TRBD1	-	CASSLAYLGQSPGANVLTF	TGTGCCAGCAGCTTGGCTTATTTGGGACAGTCACCTGGGGCCAACGTCCTGACTTTC
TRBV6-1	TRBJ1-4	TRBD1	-	CASSELTGTNEKLFF	TGTGCCAGCAGTGAACTGACAGGGACTAATGAAAAACTGTTTTTT
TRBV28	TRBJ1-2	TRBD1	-	CASREGARNYGYTF	TGTGCCAGCAGGGAGGGGGCCCGTAACTATGGCTACACCTTC
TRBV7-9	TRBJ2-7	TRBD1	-	CASSFSTGSSYEQYF	TGTGCCAGCAGCTTCTCGACAGGGAGCTCCTACGAGCAGTACTTC
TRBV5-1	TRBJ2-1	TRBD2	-	CASSLELTSGWNEQFF	TGCGCCAGCAGCTTGGAGCTGACTAGCGGGTGGAATGAGCAGTTCTTC
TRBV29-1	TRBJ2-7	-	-	CSVVETTSYEQYF	TGCAGCGTTGTTGAGACTACTTCTTACGAGCAGTACTTC
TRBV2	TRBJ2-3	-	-	CASEEGTDTQYF	TGTGCCAGCGAGGAGGGCACAGATACGCAGTATTTT
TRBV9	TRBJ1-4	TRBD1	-	CASSVGRTGINEKLFF	TGTGCCAGCAGCGTAGGTCGGACAGGCATTAATGAAAAACTGTTTTTT
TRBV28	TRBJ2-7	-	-	CASSLWGADEQYF	TGTGCCAGCAGTTTATGGGGGGCGGACGAGCAGTACTTC
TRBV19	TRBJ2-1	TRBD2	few	CASRPRGQGTSGSFNEQFF	TGTGCCAGTAGACCCCGGGGACAGGGGACTAGCGGGAGTTTTAATGAGCAGTTCTTC
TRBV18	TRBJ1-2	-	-	CASSGGENYGYTF	TGTGCCAGCTCCGGGGGGGAAAACTATGGCTACACCTTC
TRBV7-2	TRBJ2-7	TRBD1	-	CASSLRSGQGDEQYF	TGTGCCAGCAGCTTAAGGTCGGGACAGGGGGACGAGCAGTACTTC
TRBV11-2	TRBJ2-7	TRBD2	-	CASSLDPSGGYEQYF	TGTGCCAGCAGCTTAGATCCTAGCGGTGGCTACGAGCAGTACTTC